A single sample gave rise to the 12 T cell receptor beta chains below, sequenced in a study of blood T cell repertoires in COVID-19. Profiling relied on immunoSEQ multiplex PCR, and the TCRdb table lists in-frame clones only, not all of them. This table holds 300,000 to 350,000 clones, about nine tenths found once. The sample consisted of peripheral blood. These receptor sequences come from a man younger than 30 with active or convalescent COVID-19.

The CDR3 nucleotides are TGTGCCAGCAGCCCAGTTCGACTAGAGACCCAGTACTTC. Amino acids: CASSPVRLETQYF. The chain combines TRBV7-9 with TRBJ2-5; D is ambiguous. This CDR3 has 13 residues. Germline V CDR1 and CDR2: SEHNR, FQNEAQ (reference sequence). The V and J ends lost 5 bases and 4 bases respectively, with 11 bases between them.

This sequence joins TRBV6-5 and TRBJ2-2, with D possibly matching TRBD1 (6 bases). The V and J ends lost 2 bases and 6 bases respectively, with 13 bases between them. Germline values: CDR1 MNHEY, CDR2 SVGAGI. The CDR3 length is 15 residues. The CDR3 bases are TGTGCCAGCAGTTACGAGGGGGTGGCAGCCGGGGAGCTGTTTTTT. This codes for CASSYEGVAAGELFF.

The J gene is TRBJ2-1, the V gene TRBV7-9; TRBD1 agrees at 10 bases. V shed 8 bases, J shed 9 bases, and the junction held 16 bases outside the gene matches. The CDR3 extends over 16 amino acids. Germline values: CDR1 SEHNR, CDR2 FQNEAQ (reference sequence). The CDR3 bases are TGTGCCAGCTCCGGGACAGGGGCCCGATGGGACGGTGAGCAGTTCTTC. It translates to CASSGTGARWDGEQFF.

Written as DNA, the CDR3 is TGTGCCACCAGTGATTTGGCCGGGGGGCCTAGCAATGAGCAGTTCTTC. This codes for CATSDLAGGPSNEQFF. V is TRBV24-1 and J is TRBJ2-1; D is perhaps TRBD2 (7 bases). Trimming left V 0 bases short and J 6 bases short, with 14 bases between. Germline V CDR1 and CDR2: KGHDR, SFDVKD. This CDR3 has 16 amino acids.

This chain connects TRBV10-3 to TRBJ2-5, with 8 bases fitting TRBD1. The CDR3 runs 17 residues. Trimming at V came to 0 bases and at J to 5 bases, leaving 11 bases not matched to a gene. The germline V gene has CDR1 ENHRY and CDR2 SYGVKD. CDR3 in amino acids: CAISESAGRQGKETQYF. The CDR3 nucleotides read TGTGCCATCAGTGAGTCAGCAGGAAGACAGGGGAAGGAGACCCAGTACTTC.

The rearrangement joins TRBV5-5 to TRBJ2-5, with a tentative D call TRBD1 (5 bases). With 0 bases removed from V and 5 bases from J, the gap between germline ends came to 11 bases. Germline CDR1 reads SGHKS; CDR2 reads YYEKEE (reference sequence). The CDR3 loop spans 14 amino acids. CDR3 nucleotides: TGTGCCAGCAGCTTGGCGGCAGGGCGGGAGACCCAGTACTTC. Translation: CASSLAAGRETQYF.

The rearrangement joins TRBV19 to TRBJ1-5, with 11 bases aligning to TRBD1. CDR3 length: 14 residues. With V trimmed by 2 bases and J by 8 bases, 2 bases remained unmatched. Germline CDR1 and CDR2: LNHDA and SQIVND (reference sequence). CDR3 protein: CASSIWTGGEPQHF. For the CDR3, the DNA is TGTGCCAGTAGTATATGGACAGGGGGCGAGCCCCAGCATTTT.

The chain employs TRBV5-4 and TRBJ2-7, with 7 bases matching TRBD1. CDR1 is SGHNT, CDR2 YYREEE, per germline (reference sequence). Trimming at V came to 4 bases and at J to 0 bases, leaving 7 bases not matched to a gene. The CDR3 contains 15 residues. The CDR3 region has the DNA TGTGCCAGCAGCCCGGGACAGCCAAACTCCTACGAGCAGTACTTC. The encoded protein is CASSPGQPNSYEQYF.

This chain links TRBV19 with TRBJ1-3; D unclear. The ends were cut back, 7 bases at V and 0 bases at J, with 13 bases in the middle. Per the germline V gene, CDR1 is LNHDA and CDR2 is SQIVND (reference sequence). The CDR3 spans 15 residues. The CDR3 DNA reads TGTGCCAGTACCCCGGGGTCTGGCTCTGGAAACACCATATATTTT. This codes for CASTPGSGSGNTIYF.

The gene calls are TRBV10-1 and TRBJ2-1; D is possibly TRBD2 (6 bases). This CDR3 has 14 amino acids. The V gene lost 4 bases and the J gene lost 6 bases, with 13 bases spanning the gap. Germline V gene sequence: CDR1 WNHNN, CDR2 SYGVQD (reference sequence). The CDR3 DNA is TGCGCCAGCAGTGTAGGGACTGCCAGCAATGAGCAGTTCTTC. Translating it yields CASSVGTASNEQFF.

In this sample, this clone turned up a few times. V and J are TRBV7-9 and TRBJ1-3, with 7 bases lining up with TRBD1. With 5 bases clipped from V and 8 bases from J, the junction kept 12 bases outside the gene matches. The CDR3 loop spans 15 amino acids. Per the germline V gene, CDR1 is SEHNR and CDR2 is FQNEAQ (reference sequence). CDR3 sequence reads: CASSTQGVGKHTIYF. The CDR3 coding sequence is TGTGCCAGCAGCACCCAGGGGGTAGGAAAACACACCATATATTTT. The full variable domain, rest sourced from reference TRBV7-9 and TRBJ1-3, is DTGVSQNPRHKITKRGQNVTFRCDPISEHNRLYWYRQTLGQGPEFLTYFQNEAQLEKSRLLSDRFSAERPKGSFSTLEIQRTEQGDSAMYLCASSTQGVGKHTIYFGEGSWLTVV.

The chain employs TRBV4-1 and TRBJ1-5, with 10 bases lining up with TRBD1. Germline values: CDR1 MGHRA, CDR2 YSYEKL. The V and J ends lost 5 bases and 3 bases, in that order; junction bases with no gene match: 7. CDR3 length: 16 amino acids. The DNA of the CDR3 is TGCGCCAGCAGCAAAGGGGACAGGGGACCCAATCAGCCCCAGCATTTT. It specifies CASSKGDRGPNQPQHF.